The entry that follows covers one T cell receptor beta chain sequence. This receptor's antigen is unknown. No much larger clonotype is one base removed from it; base qualities were not supplied. The germline V end is reduced by 6 bases and the J end by 4 bases; junction bases left unmatched: 4. The CDR3 has 14 amino acids, counting the end cysteine and phenylalanine. The CDR3 DNA has 42 bases and is translated from base 1. CDR1 and CDR2 are drawn from the germline V gene: SGHDN, FVKESK. These data belong to a study of blood T cell repertoires in COVID-19 (TCRdb year 2020). In terms of the full investigation: The collaborator samples originated in the United States, Italy and Spain and spanned the acute and convalescent phases of COVID-19. The prospective study material was composed of cDNA or gDNA derived from T cells, B-cell-depleted T cells, or PBMCs. Subjects who had been exposed to COVID-19, were actively infected with it, or had recovered from it provided the deeply sampled blood TCRbeta repertoires that made up the dataset. A freely available public database, intended as a resource for researchers studying the immune response to SARS-CoV-2, is where the repertoires were released. The samples were drawn from two sources: the first 160 participants of the ongoing ImmuneRACE study, and 1,200 or so subjects contributed by 6 global collaborators. The sample metadata nearly always contained a de-identified subject ID, COVID-19 status, age in years and sex. Where HLA class I and class II types were available, the types were taken from metadata supplied by the sample provider, not from assay-based typing.

Study-wide findings and limitations: The amount of clinical and demographic metadata varied by source and participant and was provided uncurated.

TCRbeta CDR3 regions were amplified from genomic DNA by means of the immunoSEQ Assay, a bias-controlled multiplex PCR. The study's own analysis went as follows. The number of nucleated cells in each sample was estimated by amplification of reference gene primers within the assay. To quantify the absolute abundance of each unique TCRbeta CDR3 rearrangement, sequence reads were collapsed and filtered. For each sample, productive Simpson clonality was calculated as the square root of Simpson's diversity index over productive rearrangements. This is the immuneACCESS table as TCRdb keeps it, with only in-frame sequences that have V and J called. A part of the clones is gone; compared with another copy, unresolved V genes explain less than half, and the rest is unexplained. V, J and clone size were drawn from that table, and D and trimming were deduced from the DNA. The sample records 250,000 to 300,000 clones, more than 70% of which are singletons. Around 11% of the sample goes to the ten largest clones.

One collaborating source in Seattle enrolled patients while the patients were actively infected and followed the patients over time throughout the course of disease. Each collaborating institution followed its own protocols to collect whole blood in K2EDTA tubes. For TCRbeta analysis, collaborators shipped samples as frozen whole blood, isolated PBMCs, or DNA extracted from either of those sample types. The chain uses TRBV14 and TRBJ2-1, with 9 bases in between that match TRBD2. The sample comprised peripheral blood. The source is a woman aged 30 to 39 with COVID-19, enrolled during active disease. The DNA sequence follows: TGTGCCAGCAGGGCAAGCGGGAGGTACAATGAGCAGTTCTTC. This sequence encodes CASRASGRYNEQFF.